This T cell receptor (beta chain) was obtained from a study of cytomegalovirus exposure and HLA in healthy donors. PCR used 60 Vbeta primers and 13 Jbeta primers. Libraries were prepared by immunoSEQ multiplex PCR; TCRdb keeps only in-frame clonotypes and omits some of them. This sample yields approximately 130,000 clones, of which 75% to 85% are seen a single time; 8.1% belongs to the top ten. This clone was observed a single time. This CDR3 has 13 residues. With 1 base removed from V and 7 bases from J, the gap between germline ends came to 10 bases. CDR1 and CDR2 (germline): SGHAT, FQNNGV. The donors gave bone marrow, and they were healthy.

This clonotype was obtained from a woman aged 45 to 65 in good health and CMV-seropositive. The V call is TRBV11-2, the J call TRBJ1-2; D uncertain. Sequencing used PBMCs. The CDR3 loop reads CASSLVNAAGYTF. CDR3 nucleotides: TGTGCCAGCAGCTTAGTTAACGCGGCTGGCTACACCTTC.